The T cell receptor beta chain described here comes from a study of T cells after yellow fever vaccination (dated by TCRdb to between 2019 and 2020). Some background on the complete study: The SMART-Seq v4 Ultra Low Input RNA kit was used to prepare libraries from fractions with low cell numbers. To follow T-cell clones before and after both primary and booster YFV17D yellow fever vaccination, bulk TCR alpha and beta repertoires underwent longitudinal sequencing. Blood was collected at multiple timepoints before and after primary and secondary immunization, and bulk PBMC replicates and cell subsets were isolated. The cohort comprised two healthy male donors, one aged 18 to 30 and one aged 30 to 40 years. Overall study results and their limits: A small share of clonotypes was detected in both CD4 and CD8 compartments, with the overlap likely arising from convergent recombination. The secondary T-cell response was found to be weaker but faster than the primary response, with a peak reached on day 5 rather than on day 15. Computational filtering was needed because FACS-sorted repertoires could contain abundant contaminating clonotypes from the bulk population. The study included only a couple of donors, which limits how far the findings can be generalized. After the booster, most clones that had expanded after primary vaccination were detected again (nearly 98% of CD4 and 88% of CD8), suggesting broad maintenance of memory.

TCR cDNA was synthesized by 5'RACE template switching, which introduced a universal primer site and unique molecular identifiers. Priming of cDNA synthesis was performed from both the TCR alpha and TCR beta constant segments. Library amplification used two PCR steps, and the second PCR step added sample barcodes and sequencing adapters. Sequencing of libraries was performed on Illumina HiSeq 2500 (2x100 bp) or NovaSeq (2x150 bp). The authors' analysis ran thus. MIGEC was used to demultiplex reads and collapse the reads into UMI consensus sequences, and MiXCR was used for V(D)J alignment. Clonotypes responding to the vaccine were identified with edgeR on replicate PBMC samples, with the criteria of FDR below 0.01 and a log2 fold change above 5 up to day 15. Each bulk clonotype was labeled CD4 or CD8 based on which sequenced repertoire, CD4 or CD8, contained the clonotype at higher abundance. The public reads were reanalyzed by TCRdb: fastp trimming at Q25, MiXCR alignment, in-frame beta chains only. Here each entry gathers all rows of one CDR3 protein and keeps the most common genes and DNA. It is TCRdb's table, rather than the study itself, that gives the V and J calls and clone size. In this sample the table shows fewer than 650,000 distinct CDR3 sequences, just over 20% of which occur a single time. Clones ranked in the top ten supply approximately 15% of the sample.

The treatment or condition label corresponds to: live attenuated yellow fever vaccine strain. At each blood-draw timepoint, two biological replicates of bulk PBMCs were collected. PBMCs were isolated from peripheral blood using a standard Ficoll-Paque protocol. RNA was extracted with TriZol from bulk PBMCs, CD4 and CD8 fractions, and dextramer-positive and dextramer-negative fractions. Including cysteine and phenylalanine, the CDR3 has 16 amino acids. The retained sequence is limited to the CDR3, 48 bases, with the frame set at the first base. CDR1 LGHNT and CDR2 FRNRAP were looked up in the germline V gene. Trimming accounts for 3 bases at V and 2 bases at J, while the number of junction bases matched to no gene is 7. This clonotype was seen more than once but under ten times. The specificity of this receptor is unknown. No qualities accompany the bases; no much larger clone lies one base away.

Source: PBMCs, taken roughly 20 days after the first yellow fever vaccination. The rearranged chain carries TRBV12-5 and TRBJ2-5, with TRBD2 matching 9 junction bases. This receptor was identified in a man younger than 35 who received the YFV17D yellow fever vaccine. For the CDR3, the sequence is CASGFGLAGVQETQYF. Read as DNA, the sequence is TGTGCTAGTGGTTTTGGATTAGCGGGGGTACAAGAGACCCAGTACTTC.